This entry lists 13 T cell receptor beta chains sequenced from one sample in a study of blood T cell repertoires in COVID-19 (dated by TCRdb to 2020 to 2022). The library came from the immunoSEQ multiplex PCR assay. In its TCRdb copy, this immuneACCESS table keeps in-frame sequences only and misses some clones. Where compared with another copy, unresolved V genes explain less than half of these, and the others have no known cause. For this sample the table gives about 270,000 clones, of which around 93% were detected only once. The ten largest clones add up to 2.5% to 3% of the sample. Sequencing input: PBMCs or T cells enriched from blood (not recorded which). Receptors originate from a man aged 40-55 years who had been exposed to COVID-19.

The rearrangement links TRBV28 to TRBJ2-1; 10 bases align to TRBD2. CDR3 length: 12 residues. J lost 12 bases, V lost 8 bases, and 7 bases had no gene match. The germline CDR1 and CDR2 sequences are MDHEN and SYDVKM. CDR3 amino acids: CASSLAGRGQFF. CDR3 DNA sequence: TGTGCCAGCTCACTAGCGGGGAGGGGGCAGTTCTTC.

The chain couples TRBV7-3 to TRBJ2-2; a weak D match, TRBD2 (6 bases). The length of the CDR3 is 14 residues. V was clipped by 5 bases and J by 6 bases, with 13 bases between them. Germline V gene data show CDR1 as SGHTA and CDR2 as FQGTGA. CDR3 residues: CASSPVEGPGELFF. CDR3 DNA sequence: TGTGCCAGCAGCCCCGTGGAGGGACCCGGGGAGCTGTTTTTT.

The chain links TRBV27 to TRBJ1-5, with 9 nucleotides matching TRBD1. The CDR3 is 13 amino acids. Germline-derived CDR1 and CDR2 are MNHEY and SMNVEV (reference sequence). V was pared by 5 bases and J by 11 bases, with 7 bases of the junction left unmatched. This CDR3 reads CASSPWDRASQHF. CDR3 nucleotide sequence: TGTGCCAGCAGTCCGTGGGACAGGGCCTCCCAGCATTTT.

The rearrangement joins TRBV28 to TRBJ1-5; D gene unclear. The germline CDR1 and CDR2 sequences are MDHEN and SYDVKM. Trimming stripped 6 bases from V and 4 bases from J, with 16 bases between. The CDR3 is made up of 15 amino acids. The CDR3, as DNA: TGTGCCAGCAGCACCGACCCCGGCGGGAATCAGCCCCAGCATTTT. This codes for CASSTDPGGNQPQHF.

The chain couples TRBV3-1 (or the pseudogene TRBV3-2) to TRBJ2-3; 8 bases are a match to TRBD1. Losses at the gene ends were 4 bases for V and 6 bases for J; bases not matched to a gene: 6. The length of the CDR3 is 14 residues. Germline V gives CDR1 LGHDT, CDR2 YNNKEL (reference sequence). The CDR3 DNA reads TGTGCCAGCAGCCTCCAGGGGGCCGGGGATACGCAGTATTTT. Translating it yields CASSLQGAGDTQYF.

In DNA, the CDR3 is TGTGCCAGCAGTCCAGGGTGGTACGAGCAGTACTTC. Residues: CASSPGWYEQYF. The J gene is TRBJ2-7, the V gene TRBV6-2 or TRBV6-3; D might be TRBD1 (5 bases). Germline assignment: CDR1 MNHEY and CDR2 SVGEGT. Deletions cut 5 bases from V and 4 bases from J, with 9 bases between. CDR3 size: 12 residues.

V is TRBV4-3 and J is TRBJ2-2; possibly TRBD1 for D (5 bases). This CDR3 is built from 16 residues. Trimming left V 1 base short and J 2 bases short, with 11 bases between. Germline V gene data show CDR1 as LGHNA and CDR2 as YSLEER. The CDR3 DNA follows: TGCGCCAGCAGCCAAGTTAAGGGGTTTAACACCGGGGAGCTGTTTTTT. This translates into CASSQVKGFNTGELFF.

The CDR3 sequence: CASSQGNRNNEQFF. DNA for the CDR3: TGTGCCAGCAGCCAAGGAAATAGAAACAATGAGCAGTTCTTC. The V gene is TRBV4-2, the J gene TRBJ2-1; D not certain. This CDR3 has 14 amino acids. Germline CDR1 reads LGHNA; CDR2 reads YNFKEQ. V was trimmed by 1 base and J by 5 bases, leaving 9 bases between them.

The J gene is TRBJ1-5, the V gene TRBV6-5, with D possibly matching TRBD1 (6 bases). V dropped 4 bases and J dropped 2 bases, with 9 bases sitting between them. The CDR3 covers 14 residues. The germline CDR1 and CDR2 sequences are MNHEY and SVGAGI. The DNA for the CDR3 is TGTGCCAGCAGTTCACCAGGGGGCAATCAGCCCCAGCATTTT. This sequence encodes CASSSPGGNQPQHF.

The chain combines TRBV5-1 with TRBJ2-2; D gene unclear. Germline V gene lookup returns CDR1 SGHRS and CDR2 YFSETQ. The V end was cut by 0 bases, the J end by 2 bases, with 5 bases between. The CDR3 has 14 amino acids. CDR3 DNA: TGCGCCAGCAGCTTGGGAACAAACACCGGGGAGCTGTTTTTT. Encoded protein: CASSLGTNTGELFF.

This clone was recorded a few times. The chain has TRBV25-1 and TRBJ1-4, with no clear D. The CDR3 contains 13 residues. Looked up from germline, CDR1 is MGHDK and CDR2 is SYGVNS. V shed 4 bases and J shed 8 bases, with 11 bases lying between them. The DNA for the CDR3 is TGTGCCAGCAGTGTGTCCAAGCGGGAAAAACTGTTTTTT. Encoded protein: CASSVSKREKLFF.

The V gene is TRBV9, the J gene TRBJ2-7; 10 nucleotides line up with TRBD1. CDR1 is SGDLS and CDR2 is YYNGEE in the germline V gene. The CDR3 consists of 15 residues. J was trimmed by 0 bases and V by 4 bases; bases with no gene match: 4. CDR3 protein: CASSPRTGGSYEQYF. The DNA for the CDR3 is TGTGCCAGCAGCCCCCGGACAGGGGGCTCCTACGAGCAGTACTTC.

This rearrangement joins TRBV11-2 to TRBJ1-1, with D maybe TRBD1 (5 bases). From germline, CDR1 is SGHAT and CDR2 FQNNGV. The CDR3 contains 12 residues. Trimming stripped 3 bases from V and 4 bases from J, with 6 bases between. The CDR3 is CASSFRVTEAFF. The CDR3 DNA reads TGTGCCAGCAGCTTCAGGGTCACTGAAGCTTTCTTT.